Included here is one T cell receptor (beta chain) sequence, with context. TCRdb keeps only in-frame clones here, not all; method: immunoSEQ multiplex PCR. The table includes just over 80,000 clones, around 89% detected once. This entry comes from a study of blood T cell repertoires in COVID-19. Germline values: CDR1 SGHVS, CDR2 FNYEAQ. The V end was cut by 3 bases, the J end by 2 bases, with 14 bases between. The CDR3 sequence is 16 residues long. The TCR originated in a woman between 45 and 60 years old with acute COVID-19. Specimen: PBMCs or T cells enriched from blood (not recorded which). The J gene is TRBJ2-1, the V gene TRBV7-6, with D tentatively TRBD2 (6 bases). DNA for the CDR3: TGTGCCAGCAGCTTTATCACGGGAGACACCTACAATGAGCAGTTCTTC. It encodes CASSFITGDTYNEQFF.